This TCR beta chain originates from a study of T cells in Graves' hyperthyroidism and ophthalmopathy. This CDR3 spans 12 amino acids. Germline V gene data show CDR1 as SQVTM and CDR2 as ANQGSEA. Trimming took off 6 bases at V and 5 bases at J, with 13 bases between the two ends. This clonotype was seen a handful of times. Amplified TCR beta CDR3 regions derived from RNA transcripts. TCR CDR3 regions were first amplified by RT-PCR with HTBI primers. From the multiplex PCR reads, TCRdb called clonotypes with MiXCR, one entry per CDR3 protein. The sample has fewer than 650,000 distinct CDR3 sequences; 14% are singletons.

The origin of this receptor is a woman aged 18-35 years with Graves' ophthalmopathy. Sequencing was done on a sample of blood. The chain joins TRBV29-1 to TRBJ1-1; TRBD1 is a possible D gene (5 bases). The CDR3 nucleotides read TGCAGCGTGGGGACCCTAGGGACTGAAGCTTTCTTT. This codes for CSVGTLGTEAFF.